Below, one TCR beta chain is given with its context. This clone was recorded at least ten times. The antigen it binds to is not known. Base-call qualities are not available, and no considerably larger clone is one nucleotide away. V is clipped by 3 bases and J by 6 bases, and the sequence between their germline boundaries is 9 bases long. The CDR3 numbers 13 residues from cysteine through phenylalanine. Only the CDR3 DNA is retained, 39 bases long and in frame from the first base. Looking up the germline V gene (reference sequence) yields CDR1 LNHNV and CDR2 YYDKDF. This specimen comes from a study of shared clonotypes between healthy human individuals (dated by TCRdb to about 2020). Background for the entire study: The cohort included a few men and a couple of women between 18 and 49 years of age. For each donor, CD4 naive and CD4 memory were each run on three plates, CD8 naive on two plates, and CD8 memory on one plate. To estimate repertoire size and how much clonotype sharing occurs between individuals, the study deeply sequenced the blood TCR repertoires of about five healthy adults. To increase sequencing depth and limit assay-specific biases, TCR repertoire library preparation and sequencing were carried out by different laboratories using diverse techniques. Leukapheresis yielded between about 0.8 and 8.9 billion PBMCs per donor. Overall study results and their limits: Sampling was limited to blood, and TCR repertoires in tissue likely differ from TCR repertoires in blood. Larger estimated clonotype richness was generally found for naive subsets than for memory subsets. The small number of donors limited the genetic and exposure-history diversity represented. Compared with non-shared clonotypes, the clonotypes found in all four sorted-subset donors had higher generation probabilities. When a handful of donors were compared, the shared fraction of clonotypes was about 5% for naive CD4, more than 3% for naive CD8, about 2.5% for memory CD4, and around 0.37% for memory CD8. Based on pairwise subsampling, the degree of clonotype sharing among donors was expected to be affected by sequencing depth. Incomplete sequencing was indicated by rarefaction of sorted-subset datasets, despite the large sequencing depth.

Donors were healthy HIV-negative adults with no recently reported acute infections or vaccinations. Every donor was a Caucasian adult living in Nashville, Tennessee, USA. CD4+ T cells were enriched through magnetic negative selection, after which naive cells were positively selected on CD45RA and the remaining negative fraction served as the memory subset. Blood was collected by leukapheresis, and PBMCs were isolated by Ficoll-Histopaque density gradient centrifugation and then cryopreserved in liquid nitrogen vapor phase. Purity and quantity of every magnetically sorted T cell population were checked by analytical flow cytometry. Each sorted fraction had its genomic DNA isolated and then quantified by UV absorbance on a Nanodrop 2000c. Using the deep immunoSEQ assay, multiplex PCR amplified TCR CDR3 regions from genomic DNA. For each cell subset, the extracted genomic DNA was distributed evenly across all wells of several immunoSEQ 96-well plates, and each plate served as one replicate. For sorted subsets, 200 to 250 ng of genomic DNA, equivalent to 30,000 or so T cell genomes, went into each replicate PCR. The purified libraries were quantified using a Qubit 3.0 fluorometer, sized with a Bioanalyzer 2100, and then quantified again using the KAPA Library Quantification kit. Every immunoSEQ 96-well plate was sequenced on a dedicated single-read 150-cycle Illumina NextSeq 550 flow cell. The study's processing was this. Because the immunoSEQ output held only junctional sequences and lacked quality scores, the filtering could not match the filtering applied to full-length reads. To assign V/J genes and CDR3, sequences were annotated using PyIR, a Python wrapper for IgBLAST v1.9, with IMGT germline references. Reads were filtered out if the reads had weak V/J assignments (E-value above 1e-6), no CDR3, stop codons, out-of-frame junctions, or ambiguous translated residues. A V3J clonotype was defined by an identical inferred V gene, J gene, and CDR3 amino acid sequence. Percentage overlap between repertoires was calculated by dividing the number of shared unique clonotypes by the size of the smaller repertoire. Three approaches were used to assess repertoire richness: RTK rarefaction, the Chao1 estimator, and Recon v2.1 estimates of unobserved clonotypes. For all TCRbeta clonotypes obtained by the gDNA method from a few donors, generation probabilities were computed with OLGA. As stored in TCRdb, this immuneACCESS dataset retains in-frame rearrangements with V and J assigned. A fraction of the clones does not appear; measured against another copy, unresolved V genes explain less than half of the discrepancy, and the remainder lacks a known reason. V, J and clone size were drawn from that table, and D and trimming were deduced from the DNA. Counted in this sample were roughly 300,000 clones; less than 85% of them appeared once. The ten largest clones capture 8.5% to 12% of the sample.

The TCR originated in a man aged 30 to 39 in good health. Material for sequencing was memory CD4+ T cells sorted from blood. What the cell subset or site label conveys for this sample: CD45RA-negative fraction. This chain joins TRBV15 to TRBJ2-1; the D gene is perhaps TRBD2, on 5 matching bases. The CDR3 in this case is CATSRTLGNEQFF. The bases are TGTGCCACCAGCAGGACACTAGGCAATGAGCAGTTCTTC.